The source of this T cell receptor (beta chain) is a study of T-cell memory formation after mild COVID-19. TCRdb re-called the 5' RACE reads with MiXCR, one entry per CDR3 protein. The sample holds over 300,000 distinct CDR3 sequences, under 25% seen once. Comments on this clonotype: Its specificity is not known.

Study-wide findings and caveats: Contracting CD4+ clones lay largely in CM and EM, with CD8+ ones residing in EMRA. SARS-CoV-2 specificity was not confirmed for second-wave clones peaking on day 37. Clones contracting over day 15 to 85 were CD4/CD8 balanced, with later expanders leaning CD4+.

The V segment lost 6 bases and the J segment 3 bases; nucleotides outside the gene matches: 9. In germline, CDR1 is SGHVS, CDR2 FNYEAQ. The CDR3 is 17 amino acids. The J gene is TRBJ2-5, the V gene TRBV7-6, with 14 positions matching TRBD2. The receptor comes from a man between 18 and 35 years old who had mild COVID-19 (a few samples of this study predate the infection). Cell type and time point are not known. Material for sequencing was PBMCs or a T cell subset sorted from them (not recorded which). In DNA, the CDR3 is TGTGCCAGCAGTCCGGGACTAGCGGGAGATTCAGAAGAGACCCAGTACTTC. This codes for CASSPGLAGDSEETQYF.